The 32 T cell receptor beta chains given below trace back to one sample, sequenced in a study of regulatory T cells in long-lasting Graves disease. In building TCR beta libraries, iRepertoire HTBI primers were used together with Arm-PCR of CDR3 regions. Each CDR3 protein is one row after TCRdb ran MiXCR on the multiplex PCR reads. The table shows about 400,000 distinct CDR3 sequences, with roughly 20% occurring only once. Time point: persistent/refractory GD, antithyroid drugs over 5 years with positive TRAb. TCR sequences were obtained from RNA taken from PBMCs. The starting material was peripheral blood mononuclear cells (PBMCs), obtained when the disease was refractory, from a patient treated with antithyroid drugs. Receptors originate from a female donor with Graves disease.

This clonotype occurred a few times. V is TRBV19 and J is TRBJ2-5; 7 bases align to TRBD2. In germline, CDR1 is LNHDA, CDR2 SQIVND (reference sequence). Trimming took 6 bases from V and 1 from J; bases not matched to a gene: 8. This CDR3 has 15 residues. The CDR3 spells CASSDQGRVQETQYF. Written as DNA, the CDR3 is TGTGCCAGTAGCGACCAAGGGAGGGTCCAAGAGACCCAGTACTTC.

This clonotype has at least ten counts. This chain connects TRBV15 to TRBJ1-4; tentative D call: TRBD1 (5 bases). CDR1 is LNHNV and CDR2 is YYDKDF in the germline V gene (reference sequence). This CDR3 comprises 16 residues. The germline V and J ends were trimmed by 1 base and 0 bases, with 9 bases remaining between them. The chain's CDR3 is CATSRARDATNEKLFF. In nucleotides, the CDR3 is TGTGCCACCAGCAGAGCTAGGGACGCAACTAATGAAAAACTGTTTTTT.

V and J are TRBV12-3 or TRBV12-4 and TRBJ2-7; 9 bases are a match to TRBD1. The CDR3 loop spans 17 amino acids. V was clipped by 0 bases and J by 3 bases; unmatched bases: 9. CDR3 DNA: TGTGCCAGCAGTTTAGCTTATCCGGGACAGGGACACTACGAGCAGTACTTC. Protein sequence: CASSLAYPGQGHYEQYF.

This clonotype was observed a handful of times. This CDR3 reads CASSFLGLAGGPGELFF. DNA for the CDR3: TGTGCCAGCAGTTTCTTAGGACTAGCGGGAGGGCCCGGGGAGCTGTTTTTT. V is TRBV28 and J is TRBJ2-2; 15 bases are shared with TRBD2. The CDR3 runs to 17 residues. From germline, CDR1 is MDHEN and CDR2 SYDVKM. The junction had 5 bases not matched to a gene; V was cut back by 3 bases and J by 6 bases.

V gene TRBV7-9 combines with J gene TRBJ2-2, with D possibly matching TRBD1 (5 bases). CDR1 is SEHNR and CDR2 is FQNEAQ in the germline V gene (reference sequence). V was pared by 1 base and J by 6 bases, with 9 bases between. The length of the CDR3 is 14 residues. The CDR3, as DNA: TGTGCCAGCAGCTTAGGACAGTCCCCCGGGGAGCTGTTTTTT. Its translation is CASSLGQSPGELFF.

This clonotype was detected many times. The chain combines TRBV2 with TRBJ1-2; D is possibly TRBD1 (5 bases). This CDR3 has 15 residues. The ends were cut back, 9 bases at V and 2 bases at J, with 19 bases in the middle. Germline V lookup: CDR1 SNHLY, CDR2 FYNNEI. CDR3 protein: CARRGVGSLNYGYTF. The CDR3 DNA is TGTGCCAGGCGGGGCGTGGGCAGCCTGAACTATGGCTACACCTTC.

The table lists this clonotype with a few counts. This rearrangement joins TRBV10-3 to TRBJ2-7; 10 nucleotides line up with TRBD2. The trim removed 8 bases at V and 4 bases at J, leaving 2 bases unmatched. This CDR3 has 12 residues. Germline CDR1 reads ENHRY; CDR2 reads SYGVKD. This CDR3 reads CAIGLAAYEQYF. The CDR3 DNA reads TGTGCCATCGGACTAGCGGCTTACGAGCAGTACTTC.

This clonotype was detected only a few times. J is TRBJ2-3 and V is TRBV5-1; D perhaps matches TRBD2 (5 bases). This CDR3 is 16 amino acids long. Germline CDR1 and CDR2: SGHRS and YFSETQ. The V gene lost 0 bases and the J gene lost 1 base, with 12 bases spanning the gap. The CDR3 bases are TGCGCCAGCAGCTTGGAGCTCTCCGGGGGCACAGATACGCAGTATTTT. This sequence encodes CASSLELSGGTDTQYF.

The table lists this clonotype with many counts. The chain recombines TRBV3-1 with TRBJ1-6; no reliable D call. Germline V gene data show CDR1 as LGHDT and CDR2 as YNNKEL (reference sequence). V lost 0 bases and J lost 9, with 6 bases in between. The CDR3 spans 13 residues. The CDR3: CASSQDLPSPLHF. DNA for the CDR3: TGTGCCAGCAGCCAAGATTTGCCTTCACCCCTCCACTTT.

CDR3 in DNA: TGTGCCAGTAGAAGGGACAGGACATCACCCCTCCACTTT. Encoded protein: CASRRDRTSPLHF. The rearrangement links TRBV19 to TRBJ1-6; 8 positions match TRBD1. Germline CDR1 and CDR2: LNHDA and SQIVND (reference sequence). This CDR3 has 13 residues. V shed 6 bases, J shed 10 bases, and the junction held 5 bases outside the gene matches.

This clonotype was counted only a few times. The V call is TRBV30, the J call TRBJ1-3; no clear D gene. Deletions cut 2 bases from V and 4 bases from J, with 18 bases between. This CDR3 is built from 16 residues. Germline assignment: CDR1 GTSNPN and CDR2 SVGIG (reference sequence). The CDR3 DNA reads TGTGCCTGGAGTATTAGTGCACGGGCGAAGGGAAACACCATATATTTT. Protein: CAWSISARAKGNTIYF.

This clonotype occurred many times. This chain joins TRBV7-2 and TRBJ1-3; D gene unclear. The CDR3 runs to 15 residues. Germline lookup yields CDR1 SGHTA and CDR2 FQGNSA. V was pared by 5 bases and J by 0 bases, with 11 bases between. CDR3 sequence: CASSPDHSSGNTIYF. The CDR3 DNA sequence: TGTGCCAGCAGCCCCGACCATTCCTCTGGAAACACCATATATTTT.

This clonotype has ten or more counts. The chain couples TRBV27 to TRBJ1-1, with a tentative D call TRBD1 (5 bases). Germline CDR1 is MNHEY and CDR2 is SMNVEV (reference sequence). V was trimmed by 10 bases and J by 1 base, leaving 16 bases between them. The CDR3 consists of 14 residues. CDR3 region: CATYRGSGNTEAFF. The DNA of the CDR3 is TGTGCCACCTATAGGGGCTCGGGGAACACTGAAGCTTTCTTT.

The sample holds a few counts of this clonotype. V gene TRBV6-1 combines with J gene TRBJ2-7; 8 bases fit TRBD2. V gave up 6 bases and J gave up 2 bases; unmatched junction bases: 18. The CDR3 is made up of 18 amino acids. Germline lookup yields CDR1 MNHNS and CDR2 SASEGT. The chain's CDR3 is CASSRRGGSAGTTYEQYF. The CDR3 DNA sequence: TGTGCCAGCAGCCGACGGGGGGGGTCCGCAGGGACTACCTACGAGCAGTACTTC.

This clonotype was seen repeatedly, ten times or more. This sequence joins TRBV7-2 and TRBJ1-1; 7 nucleotides line up with TRBD1. The CDR3 runs to 19 residues. J was trimmed by 0 bases and V by 0 bases; bases with no gene match: 13. Germline-derived CDR1 and CDR2 are SGHTA and FQGNSA. CDR3 DNA: TGTGCCAGCAGCTTAGCGGGGGGAGGGGGCAATCGGATGAACACTGAAGCTTTCTTT. Protein product: CASSLAGGGGNRMNTEAFF.

The V and J genes are TRBV18 and TRBJ1-1; TRBD1 matches 10 bases. V dropped 4 bases and J dropped 5; count of bases not matched to a gene: 7. Germline values: CDR1 KGHSH, CDR2 LQKENI. The CDR3 totals 15 residues. CDR3 loop: CASSLQDRGGTEAFF. The CDR3 region has the DNA TGTGCCAGCTCACTTCAGGACAGGGGGGGGACTGAAGCTTTCTTT.

This clonotype was detected many times. A read error may produce the germline difference seen at one junction end. The rearrangement uses TRBV12-3 or TRBV12-4 and TRBJ2-6; the D gene is possibly TRBD2 (6 bases). This CDR3 contains 15 residues. Here the CDR3 reads CASSPGGSGANVLTF. The CDR3 DNA is TGCGCCAGCAGCCCCGGGGGCTCTGGGGCCAACGTCCTGACTTTC.

This clonotype has only a few counts. The V call is TRBV4-2, the J call TRBJ1-4, with TRBD1 as a possible D gene (5 bases). CDR1 LGHNA and CDR2 YNFKEQ come from the germline V gene. The CDR3 loop spans 15 amino acids. V lost 1 base and J lost 8, with 14 bases in between. CDR3 in amino acids: CASSQVQGTVEKLFF. CDR3 DNA: TGTGCCAGCAGCCAAGTGCAGGGAACAGTCGAAAAACTGTTTTTT.

This clonotype was counted a few times. The chain couples TRBV7-2 to TRBJ2-7; 9 positions agree with TRBD2. The trim removed 2 bases at V and 0 bases at J, leaving 14 bases unmatched. CDR3 length: 19 residues. The germline gives CDR1 SGHTA, CDR2 FQGNSA. CDR3 DNA: TGTGCCAGCAGCTTAAAGCGGGGTGCAAGCGGGGGGACCTCCTACGAGCAGTACTTC. Its translation: CASSLKRGASGGTSYEQYF.

The chain employs TRBV12-3 or TRBV12-4 and TRBJ1-2; 9 bases fit TRBD1. The CDR3 is 12 amino acids. J gave up 6 bases and V 10 bases, and 6 bases lay outside the gene matches. In DNA, the CDR3 is TGTGCCACCGCGGGACAGGGAAATGGCTACACCTTC. Its translation: CATAGQGNGYTF.

V gene TRBV15 combines with J gene TRBJ2-5, with 9 bases that match TRBD1. Germline V CDR1 and CDR2: LNHNV, YYDKDF (reference sequence). The CDR3 spans 18 residues. V was clipped by 1 base and J by 4 bases; unmatched bases: 13. The DNA for the CDR3 is TGTGCCACCAGCAGAGCGATAAGACCGGGACAGGGAAGAGAGACCCAGTACTTC. As protein: CATSRAIRPGQGRETQYF. The full variable domain, in which reference TRBV15 and TRBJ2-5 provide the parts outside the CDR3, is DAMVIQNPRYQVTQFGKPVTLSCSQTLNHNVMYWYQQKSSQAPKLLFHYYDKDFNNEADTPDNFQSRRPNTSFCFLDIRSPGLGDTAMYLCATSRAIRPGQGRETQYFGPGTRLLVL.

A few counts support this clonotype. This chain links TRBV7-9 with TRBJ1-1, with 9 bases fitting TRBD1. V lost 6 bases, J lost 2 bases, and 7 bases stayed unmatched. The CDR3 sequence is 15 residues long. Germline V gives CDR1 SEHNR, CDR2 FQNEAQ (reference sequence). CDR3 nucleotides: TGTGCCAGCAGTCTAGACAGGGGGACCAACACTGAAGCTTTCTTT. Protein sequence: CASSLDRGTNTEAFF.

This clonotype was picked up many times. This sequence joins TRBV28 and TRBJ1-1; the D gene is possibly TRBD1 (6 bases). The V end was cut by 8 bases, the J end by 2 bases, with 18 bases between. The CDR3 is made up of 15 amino acids. CDR1 is MDHEN and CDR2 is SYDVKM in the germline V gene. In DNA form, the CDR3 reads TGTGCCAGCCCACCGGGGGGGCTTCTAAACACTGAAGCTTTCTTT. Its translation is CASPPGGLLNTEAFF.

In this sample, this clonotype turned up a few times. The gene calls are TRBV6-1 and TRBJ2-7, with 13 bases aligning to TRBD2. V lost 6 bases, J lost 3 bases, and 5 bases stayed unmatched. Germline CDR1 reads MNHNS; CDR2 reads SASEGT. The CDR3 extends over 15 amino acids. CDR3 residues: CASSHGTSGNYEQYF. DNA for the CDR3: TGTGCCAGCAGCCATGGGACTAGCGGGAACTACGAGCAGTACTTC.

On this clonotype itself: Compared with germline, one end of the junction differs, possibly owing to a read error. V and J are TRBV12-3 or TRBV12-4 and TRBJ2-6; tentatively, D is TRBD2 (6 bases). This CDR3 comprises 16 residues. The CDR3 nucleotides read TGTGCCAGCAGCCGGACGGGGGTCGCTGGGGCCAACGTCCTGGCTTTC. Translation: CASSRTGVAGANVLAF.

The rearrangement links TRBV7-2 to TRBJ2-5, with a weak D call TRBD2 (5 bases). The CDR3 spans 16 residues. Germline V gene sequence: CDR1 SGHTA, CDR2 FQGNSA. V lost 3 bases to trimming and J lost 5 bases, with 19 bases between them. This chain's CDR3 is CASSFRGDTFGETQYF. DNA of the CDR3: TGTGCCAGCAGCTTTCGGGGAGACACCTTCGGGGAGACCCAGTACTTC.

A word on this clonotype: Compared with germline, one end of the junction differs, possibly owing to a read error. This chain joins TRBV2 and TRBJ1-5; D is unclear. From germline, CDR1 is SNHLY and CDR2 FYNNEI. The CDR3 loop spans 14 amino acids. CDR3 amino acids: CASSGLYSSQPQHF. The CDR3 DNA is TGTGCCAGCAGTGGACTGTATAGCAGTCAGCCCCAGCATTTT.

There are many counts of this clonotype. This chain joins TRBV7-2 and TRBJ2-6, with 12 positions matching TRBD1. J was trimmed by 4 bases and V by 3 bases; bases with no gene match: 7. The CDR3 totals 18 residues. The germline CDR1 and CDR2 sequences are SGHTA and FQGNSA. CDR3 DNA: TGTGCCAGCAGCTTCCGGGACAGGGGGCTGAAAGGGGCCAACGTCCTGACTTTC. Its translation: CASSFRDRGLKGANVLTF.

The chain couples TRBV6-8 to TRBJ1-1; 7 bases map to TRBD1. The junction had 7 bases not matched to a gene; V was cut back by 3 bases and J by 0 bases. This CDR3 region has 16 residues. Germline CDR1 reads MNHGY; CDR2 reads SAAAGT. The CDR3 sequence is CASSYSTTGMNTEAFF. CDR3 in DNA: TGTGCCAGCAGTTATTCAACGACAGGGATGAACACTGAAGCTTTCTTT.

Many counts were recorded for this clonotype. The chain couples TRBV7-9 to TRBJ2-7; D gene uncertain. Germline loops: CDR1 SEHNR, CDR2 FQNEAQ (reference sequence). The CDR3 consists of 15 residues. Trimming took off 0 bases at V and 3 bases at J, with 12 bases between the two ends. CDR3 sequence (DNA): TGTGCCAGCAGCTTAGCGGCTGACGCGAACTACGAGCAGTACTTC. The encoded protein is CASSLAADANYEQYF.

This clonotype was detected only a few times. V usage is TRBV19 and J usage is TRBJ1-5; 8 bases line up with TRBD1. Trimming cost V 8 bases and J 3 bases; bases outside gene matches: 9. The germline gives CDR1 LNHDA, CDR2 SQIVND (reference sequence). The CDR3 is made up of 15 amino acids. The CDR3 coding sequence is TGTGCCAGTGTAGCCGGGACAGGCCTCAATCAGCCCCAGCATTTT. This codes for CASVAGTGLNQPQHF. The complete variable domain, with remaining parts taken from reference TRBV19 and TRBJ1-5, reads DGGITQSPKYLFRKEGQNVTLSCEQNLNHDAMYWYRQDPGQGLRLIYYSQIVNDFQKGDIAEGYSVSREKKESFPLTVTSAQKNPTAFYLCASVAGTGLNQPQHFGDGTRLSIL.

This clonotype was detected only a few times. The chain combines TRBV6-2 or TRBV6-3 with TRBJ1-2, with D perhaps TRBD1 (5 bases). Between the trimmed V and J ends, which lost 4 bases and 2 bases, there was a span of 11 bases. CDR1 is MNHEY and CDR2 is SVGEGT in the germline V gene. The CDR3 totals 14 residues. In DNA form, the CDR3 reads TGTGCCAGCAGTTCCATGACAGAGAACTATGGCTACACCTTC. Its protein is CASSSMTENYGYTF.